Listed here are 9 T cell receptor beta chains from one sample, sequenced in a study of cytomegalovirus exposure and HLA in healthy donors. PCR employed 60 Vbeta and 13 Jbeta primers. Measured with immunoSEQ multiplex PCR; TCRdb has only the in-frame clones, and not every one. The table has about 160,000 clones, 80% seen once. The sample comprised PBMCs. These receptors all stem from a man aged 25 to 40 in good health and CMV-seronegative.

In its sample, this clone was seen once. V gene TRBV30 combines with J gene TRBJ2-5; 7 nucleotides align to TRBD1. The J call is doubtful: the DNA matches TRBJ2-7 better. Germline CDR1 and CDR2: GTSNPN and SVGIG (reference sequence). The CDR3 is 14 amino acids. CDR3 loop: CAWNTQGWAYEQYF. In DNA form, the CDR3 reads TGTGCCTGGAACACACAGGGGTGGGCCTACGAGCAGTACTTC.

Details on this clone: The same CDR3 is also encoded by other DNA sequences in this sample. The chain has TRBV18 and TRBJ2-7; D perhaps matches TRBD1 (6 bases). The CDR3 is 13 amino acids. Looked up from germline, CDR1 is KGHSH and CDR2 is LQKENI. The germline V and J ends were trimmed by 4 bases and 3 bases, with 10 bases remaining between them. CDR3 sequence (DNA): TGTGCCAGCTCACGACAGGCTAGCTACGAGCAGTACTTC. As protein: CASSRQASYEQYF. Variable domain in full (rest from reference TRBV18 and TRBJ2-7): NAGVMQNPRHLVRRRGQEARLRCSPMKGHSHVYWYRQLPEEGLKFMVYLQKENIIDESGMPKERFSAEFPKEGPSILRIQQVVRGDSAAYFCASSRQASYEQYFGPGTRLTVT.

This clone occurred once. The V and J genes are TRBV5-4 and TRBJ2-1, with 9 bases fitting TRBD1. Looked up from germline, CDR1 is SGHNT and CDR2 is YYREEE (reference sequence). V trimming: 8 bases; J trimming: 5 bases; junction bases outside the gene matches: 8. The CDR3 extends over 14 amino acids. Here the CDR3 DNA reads TGTGCCAGTACTGACCGGGACAGGGACAATGAGCAGTTCTTC. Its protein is CASTDRDRDNEQFF.

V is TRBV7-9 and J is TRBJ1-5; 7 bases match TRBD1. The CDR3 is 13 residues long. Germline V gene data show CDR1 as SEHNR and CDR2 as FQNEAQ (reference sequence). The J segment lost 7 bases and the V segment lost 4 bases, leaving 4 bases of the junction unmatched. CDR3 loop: CASSSDRTQPQHF. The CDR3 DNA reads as TGTGCCAGCAGCTCGGACAGGACCCAGCCCCAGCATTTT. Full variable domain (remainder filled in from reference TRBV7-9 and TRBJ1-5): DTGVSQNPRHKITKRGQNVTFRCDPISEHNRLYWYRQTLGQGPEFLTYFQNEAQLEKSRLLSDRFSAERPKGSFSTLEIQRTEQGDSAMYLCASSSDRTQPQHFGDGTRLSIL.

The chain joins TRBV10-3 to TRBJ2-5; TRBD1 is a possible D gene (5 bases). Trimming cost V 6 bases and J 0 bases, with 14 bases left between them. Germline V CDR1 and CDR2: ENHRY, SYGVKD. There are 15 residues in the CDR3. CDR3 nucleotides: TGTGCCATCAGCCTACAGGACATGTACCAAGAGACCCAGTACTTC. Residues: CAISLQDMYQETQYF.

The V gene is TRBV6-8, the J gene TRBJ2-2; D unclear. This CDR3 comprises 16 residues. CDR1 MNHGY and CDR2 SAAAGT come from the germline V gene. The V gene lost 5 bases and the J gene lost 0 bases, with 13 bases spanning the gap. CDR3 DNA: TGTGCCAGCAGTAATCAACATGAATCGAACACCGGGGAGCTGTTTTTT. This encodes CASSNQHESNTGELFF.

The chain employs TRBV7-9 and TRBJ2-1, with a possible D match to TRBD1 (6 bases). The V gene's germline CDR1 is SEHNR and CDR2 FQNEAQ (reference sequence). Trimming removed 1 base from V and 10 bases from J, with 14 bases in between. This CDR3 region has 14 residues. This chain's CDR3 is CASSLGEGVDEQFF. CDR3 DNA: TGTGCCAGCAGCTTAGGAGAGGGGGTGGACGAGCAGTTCTTC.

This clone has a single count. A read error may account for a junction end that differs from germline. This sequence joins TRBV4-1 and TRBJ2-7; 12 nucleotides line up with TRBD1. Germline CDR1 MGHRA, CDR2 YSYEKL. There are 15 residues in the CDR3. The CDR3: CAISQLGTGGDEQYF. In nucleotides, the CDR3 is TGCGCCATCAGCCAACTCGGGACAGGGGGCGACGAGCAGTACTTC.

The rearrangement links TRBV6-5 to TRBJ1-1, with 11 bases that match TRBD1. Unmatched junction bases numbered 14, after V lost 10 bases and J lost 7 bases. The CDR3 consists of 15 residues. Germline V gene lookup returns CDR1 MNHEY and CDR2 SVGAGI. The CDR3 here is CAISRAGQGVDEAFF. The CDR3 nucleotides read TGTGCCATCTCCAGGGCGGGACAGGGGGTGGATGAAGCTTTCTTT.